Described below is a single TCR beta chain sequence and its context. As yet, its antigen is unknown. This record belongs to a study of T cell responses to AZD1222 COVID-19 vaccine. V lost 2 bases and J lost 4, with 9 bases in between. This CDR3 spans 14 amino acids. Per germline, CDR1 SSHAT and CDR2 FNYEAQ (reference sequence). The study's findings and limits: Rises in breadth and depth of Spike-specific TCRs came after two AZD1222 doses.

The protocol was immunoSEQ multiplex PCR, while the TCRdb copy is restricted to in-frame clones and leaves out a portion. The data show around 45,000 clones, with roughly 78% seen just once and roughly 21% held by the top ten. This chain connects TRBV7-7 to TRBJ2-1; the D gene is possibly TRBD1 (6 bases). The receptor was derived from an adult who received the MenACWY meningococcal vaccine as a control. The sample consisted of peripheral blood, taken 28 days after the second dose of the MenACWY control vaccine. CDR3 nucleotides: TGTGCCAGCAGCTTAACACAGGGTTACAATGAGCAGTTCTTC. Translation: CASSLTQGYNEQFF.